Listed below are T cell receptor beta chains from one sample, sequenced in a study of shared T cell receptors in the human thymus. The repertoire was sequenced with immunoSEQ multiplex PCR; TCRdb's copy has only in-frame clones and lacks some. This table holds some 720,000 clones, approximately 87% found once. These data are also associated with another study on human thymus T cells.

The specimen was thymocytes. All receptors derive from a boy under three years old with a congenital heart defect. Each CDR3 is given with its conserved first and last residue. Fields, in order: J gene, V gene, CDR3 protein.

>TRBJ2-7|TRBV27
CASSFLGPREEQYF
>TRBJ2-5|TRBV7-2
CASSLVHSGRARETQYF
>TRBJ2-1|TRBV27
CASSHQAGGPYNEQFF
>TRBJ2-2|TRBV4-3
CASSQSPPGQGNTGELFF
>TRBJ2-7|TRBV10-3
CAINRISGNPYEQYF
>TRBJ2-7|TRBV7-8
CASIRRTSGRYEQYF
>TRBJ2-4|TRBV5-3
CARSQTSGLAKNIQYF
>TRBJ2-5|TRBV10-3
CAISEVSRQGEQETQYF
>TRBJ2-7|TRBV28
CASSLGPWREAEQYF
>TRBJ1-2|TRBV7-8
CASSNSRDTYYGYTF
>TRBJ2-2|TRBV7-7
CASSLAGGPNTGELFF
>TRBJ2-7|TRBV7-8
CASSSSTSVQRGTYEQYF
>TRBJ2-2|TRBV7-9
CASSPDSGTSGRAHGELFF
>TRBJ1-2|TRBV14
CASSSWDGTGGHYTF
>TRBJ1-2|TRBV7-9
CASSYNLRVRSYGYTF
>TRBJ2-5|TRBV29-1
CSVAWASGNKETQYF